The clone carrying this TCR beta chain was picked up one time. Recruitment covered roughly 22 US areas and drew participants whose ages spanned roughly 18 to 100 years. Participants reported their clinical history, and cohort assignment relied on those reports. The data derive from a study of blood T cell repertoires in COVID-19. The V segment lost 11 bases and the J segment 8 bases; nucleotides outside the gene matches: 11. The CDR3 length is 13 residues. Per the germline V gene, CDR1 is SNHLY and CDR2 is FYNNEI. This table comes from immunoSEQ multiplex PCR, and its TCRdb copy is limited to in-frame clones, with some not included. Here the sample spans under 150,000 clones, 65% to 90% being singletons.

Sequenced sample: PBMCs or T cells enriched from blood (not recorded which). This receptor was taken from a woman between 50 and 59 years old who had recovered from COVID-19. This sequence joins TRBV2 and TRBJ1-2; 10 nucleotides align to TRBD1. In nucleotides, the CDR3 is TGTGCCCTCTCAGGAGGGACAGGGGAAGGCTACACCTTC. This sequence encodes CALSGGTGEGYTF.